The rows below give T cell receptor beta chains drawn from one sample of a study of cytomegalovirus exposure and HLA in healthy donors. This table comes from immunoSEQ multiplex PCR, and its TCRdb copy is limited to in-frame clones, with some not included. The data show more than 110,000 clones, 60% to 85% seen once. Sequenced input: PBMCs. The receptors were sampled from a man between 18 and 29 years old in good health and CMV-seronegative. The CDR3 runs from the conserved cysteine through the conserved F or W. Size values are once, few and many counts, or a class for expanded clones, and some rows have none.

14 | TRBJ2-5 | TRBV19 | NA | CASSIEAGQETQYF
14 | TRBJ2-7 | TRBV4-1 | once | CASSAGTGSYEQYF
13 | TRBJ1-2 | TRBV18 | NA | CASSPGLVYGYTF
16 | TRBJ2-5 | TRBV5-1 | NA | CASSPGLAGGQETQYF
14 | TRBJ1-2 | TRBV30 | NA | CAWSVSTASSGYTF
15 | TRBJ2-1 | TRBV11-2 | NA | CASSPRTSGSNEQFF
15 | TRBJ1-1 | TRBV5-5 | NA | CASSLLQGGGTEAFF
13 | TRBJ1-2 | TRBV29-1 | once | CSVFGQGAGGYTF
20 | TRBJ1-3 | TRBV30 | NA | CAWVVGSGTGGLISGNTIYF
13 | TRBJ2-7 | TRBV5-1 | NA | CASSLEAGGEQYF
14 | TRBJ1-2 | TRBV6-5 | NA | CASSPGQFNYGYTF
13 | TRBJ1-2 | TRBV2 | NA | CASYGQSHYGYTF
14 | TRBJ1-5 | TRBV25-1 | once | CASSSSLPGQPQHF
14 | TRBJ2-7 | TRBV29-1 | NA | CSVELAGVVYEQYF
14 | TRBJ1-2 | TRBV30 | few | CAYHRGRDNYGYTF
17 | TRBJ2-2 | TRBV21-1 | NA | CASIGSPGQENTGELFF
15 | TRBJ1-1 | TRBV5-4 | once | CASSLGPGSTTEAFF